These 27 T cell receptor beta chains came from one sample sequenced in a study of blood T cell repertoires in COVID-19. Profiled with immunoSEQ multiplex PCR; TCRdb holds only in-frame clones, not every one. The sample records under 200,000 clones, around 86% being singletons. Sample: peripheral blood. The receptor source for this set is a man aged 65 to 85 with acute or convalescent COVID-19.

J is TRBJ2-1 and V is TRBV5-1; TRBD2 matches at 9 bases. J was trimmed by 4 bases and V by 4 bases; bases with no gene match: 3. The CDR3 contains 14 residues. Germline V CDR1 and CDR2: SGHRS, YFSETQ. CDR3 protein: CASSAAGGYNEQFF. The CDR3 DNA follows: TGCGCCAGCAGCGCTGCGGGGGGGTACAATGAGCAGTTCTTC.

The chain is built from TRBV7-8 and TRBJ2-1, with a possible D match to TRBD2 (8 bases). The CDR3 is 14 amino acids. Deletions cut 5 bases from V and 7 bases from J, with 15 bases between. The germline V gene encodes CDR1 SGHVS and CDR2 FQNEAQ. The CDR3 is CASSPREGANEQFF. In DNA form, the CDR3 reads TGTGCCAGCAGCCCCCGGGAGGGGGCTAATGAGCAGTTCTTC.

For the CDR3, the DNA is TGCGCCAGCAGCCAAACAGGCCACTTGAACACTGAAGCTTTCTTT. It codes for CASSQTGHLNTEAFF. This chain connects TRBV4-1 to TRBJ1-1; possible D gene TRBD1, 5 bases. V was shortened by 2 bases and J by 0 bases, with 10 bases between the two germline ends. The CDR3 is made up of 15 amino acids. Germline values: CDR1 MGHRA, CDR2 YSYEKL.

The J gene is TRBJ2-7, the V gene TRBV28; D unresolved. V was clipped by 5 bases and J by 0 bases, with 11 bases between them. The CDR3 length is 14 residues. CDR1 is MDHEN and CDR2 is SYDVKM in the germline V gene. As DNA, the CDR3 is TGTGCCAGCAGTCCCGACCCTAGCTCCTACGAGCAGTACTTC. Amino acid sequence: CASSPDPSSYEQYF.

The V and J genes are TRBV6-5 and TRBJ2-5, with 8 bases aligning to TRBD2. Germline V CDR1 and CDR2: MNHEY, SVGAGI. The CDR3 totals 15 residues. The ends lost 2 bases at V and 5 bases at J; junction bases unmatched: 7. The CDR3 DNA reads as TGTGCCAGCAGTTACCCCGGGGGGGCAGGGGAGACCCAGTACTTC. Encoded protein: CASSYPGGAGETQYF.

V and J are TRBV14 and TRBJ1-1, with D uncertain. Germline CDR1 is SGHDN and CDR2 is FVKESK. The V and J ends lost 0 bases and 7 bases respectively, with 12 bases between them. This CDR3 region has 14 residues. CDR3 coding DNA: TGTGCCAGCAGCCAAGATTTTATGGAGAGTGAAGCTTTCTTT. This codes for CASSQDFMESEAFF.

The chain uses TRBV18 and TRBJ2-5; D gene unclear. CDR3 size: 13 residues. Germline V gene data show CDR1 as KGHSH and CDR2 as LQKENI. V dropped 3 bases and J dropped 5 bases, with 10 bases sitting between them. The CDR3 protein is CASSPPPRETQYF. Written as DNA, the CDR3 is TGTGCCAGCTCACCGCCCCCGAGGGAGACCCAGTACTTC.

This chain links TRBV3-1 (or the pseudogene TRBV3-2) with TRBJ2-7, with TRBD2 matching 7 bases. J lost 4 bases, V lost 3 bases, and 6 bases had no gene match. Germline CDR1 reads LGHDT; CDR2 reads YNNKEL (reference sequence). This CDR3 has 14 amino acids. CDR3 region: CASSQGPGGYEQYF. CDR3 DNA: TGTGCCAGCAGCCAGGGACCGGGGGGTTACGAGCAGTACTTC.

This chain joins TRBV3-1 (or the pseudogene TRBV3-2) and TRBJ2-6; no definite D call. V was shortened by 7 bases and J by 0 bases, with 7 bases between the two germline ends. This CDR3 has 14 residues. Germline V CDR1 and CDR2: LGHDT, YNNKEL (reference sequence). The CDR3 here is CASISRSGANVLTF. As DNA, the CDR3 is TGTGCCAGCATCTCGCGCTCTGGGGCCAACGTCCTGACTTTC.

The sample holds one count of this clone. The rearrangement joins TRBV18 to TRBJ1-1; possibly TRBD1 for D (5 bases). The CDR3 consists of 16 residues. V was cut by 6 bases and J by 1 base, with 18 bases left in between. Germline V gene sequence: CDR1 KGHSH, CDR2 LQKENI. The CDR3 reads CASSSGGKKKNTEAFF. The CDR3 region has the DNA TGTGCCAGCTCTTCCGGGGGTAAAAAGAAGAACACTGAAGCTTTCTTT.

This chain joins TRBV28 and TRBJ1-2; 10 bases agree with TRBD1. The V segment lost 5 bases and the J segment 6 bases; nucleotides outside the gene matches: 3. The CDR3 contains 13 residues. Germline V gene sequence: CDR1 MDHEN, CDR2 SYDVKM. The CDR3 nucleotides read TGTGCCAGCAGTGGGGACAGGGGTGATGGCTACACCTTC. Translation: CASSGDRGDGYTF.

The V gene is TRBV27, the J gene TRBJ1-3; D gene ambiguous. Per the germline V gene, CDR1 is MNHEY and CDR2 is SMNVEV (reference sequence). V was trimmed by 2 bases and J by 1 base, leaving 6 bases between them. This CDR3 spans 14 amino acids. CDR3 protein: CASSLRQSGNTIYF. CDR3 coding DNA: TGTGCCAGCAGTTTACGCCAGTCTGGAAACACCATATATTTT.

This chain connects TRBV19 to TRBJ1-2; TRBD1 matches at 12 bases. The J segment lost 12 bases and the V segment lost 5 bases, leaving 16 bases of the junction unmatched. This CDR3 spans 16 amino acids. From germline, CDR1 is LNHDA and CDR2 SQIVND (reference sequence). CDR3 protein: CASSPPGDRGPRDHTF. CDR3 coding DNA: TGTGCCAGTAGTCCCCCGGGGGACAGGGGGCCCAGGGACCACACCTTC.

V and J are TRBV5-6 and TRBJ2-3; TRBD2 agrees at 9 bases. The CDR3 loop spans 14 amino acids. Trimming at V came to 7 bases and at J to 1 base, leaving 4 bases not matched to a gene. The V gene's germline CDR1 is SGHDT and CDR2 YYEEEE. CDR3 sequence reads: CASAKRGGTDTQYF. In nucleotides, the CDR3 is TGTGCCAGCGCCAAGCGGGGGGGCACAGATACGCAGTATTTT.

The chain employs TRBV3-1 (or the pseudogene TRBV3-2) and TRBJ2-2, with 8 bases lining up with TRBD2. The J segment lost 3 bases and the V segment lost 5 bases, leaving 8 bases of the junction unmatched. This CDR3 has 16 residues. Germline lookup yields CDR1 LGHDT and CDR2 YNNKEL (reference sequence). The CDR3 bases are TGTGCCAGCAGCAATCTAGCGGGTGGACACACCGGGGAGCTGTTTTTT. Protein product: CASSNLAGGHTGELFF.

For this clone: In this CDR3 the conserved last residue, phenylalanine or tryptophan, is missing, so a read error is likely. No DNA is shown, since the ends of the CDR3 on it are uncertain; the CDR3 is the one TCRdb lists. This rearrangement joins TRBV9 to TRBJ1-2; the listed D gene, TRBD1, was not tested against the DNA. Germline V gene lookup returns CDR1 SGDLS and CDR2 YYNGEE. The CDR3 is 12 residues long, counting both termini. This CDR3 is CASSDRDRGLHI.

The chain combines TRBV4-3 with TRBJ2-5, with TRBD1 matching over 8 bases. The germline V gene has CDR1 LGHNA and CDR2 YSLEER. Trimming took 1 base from V and 1 from J; bases not matched to a gene: 11. The CDR3 runs 18 residues. CDR3 in amino acids: CASSQAPPSGTGQETQYF. As DNA, the CDR3 is TGCGCCAGCAGCCAAGCGCCCCCCTCCGGGACAGGCCAAGAGACCCAGTACTTC.

The V gene is TRBV7-8, the J gene TRBJ2-2; 13 nucleotides match TRBD2. The CDR3 totals 18 residues. Unmatched junction bases numbered 8, after V lost 5 bases and J lost 2 bases. Germline values: CDR1 SGHVS, CDR2 FQNEAQ. CDR3 sequence: CASSTPRTSGSNTGELFF. Here the CDR3 DNA reads TGTGCCAGCAGCACTCCAAGGACTAGCGGGAGTAACACCGGGGAGCTGTTTTTT. The variable domain in full, completed from reference TRBV7-8 and TRBJ2-2, reads GAGVSQSPRYKVAKRGQDVALRCDPISGHVSLFWYQQALGQGPEFLTYFQNEAQLDKSGLPSDRFFAERPEGSVSTLKIQRTQQEDSAVYLCASSTPRTSGSNTGELFFGEGSRLTVL.

This chain connects TRBV28 to TRBJ2-5; TRBD1 matches 7 bases. Germline V CDR1 and CDR2: MDHEN, SYDVKM. This CDR3 contains 14 residues. V lost 5 bases to trimming and J lost 4 bases; unmatched junction nucleotides: 7. CDR3 nucleotides: TGTGCCAGCAGTATCGGACAGGCCCTAGAGACCCAGTACTTC. Residues: CASSIGQALETQYF.

The rearrangement uses TRBV7-2 and TRBJ2-1; TRBD2 is a possible D gene (6 bases). The germline CDR1 and CDR2 sequences are SGHTA and FQGNSA. This CDR3 spans 14 amino acids. Trimming removed 1 base at V and 6 bases at J, with 10 bases between. CDR3 sequence: CASSLVGGANEQFF. CDR3 sequence (DNA): TGTGCCAGCAGCTTAGTCGGCGGGGCCAATGAGCAGTTCTTC.

The J gene is TRBJ1-4, the V gene TRBV20-1; D is unresolved. Deletions cut 3 bases from V and 4 bases from J, with 9 bases between. This CDR3 is built from 13 residues. Germline CDR1 is DFQATT and CDR2 is SNEGSKA (reference sequence). CDR3 sequence reads: CSASSSINEKLFF. CDR3 nucleotides: TGCAGTGCTAGTTCCAGTATTAATGAAAAACTGTTTTTT.

V gene TRBV15 combines with J gene TRBJ1-3; D remains ambiguous. The V gene's germline CDR1 is LNHNV and CDR2 YYDKDF (reference sequence). V shed 3 bases and J shed 4 bases, with 7 bases lying between them. The CDR3 covers 13 residues. Here the CDR3 DNA reads TGTGCCACCAGCAGCCTGGCAGGAAACACCATATATTTT. This translates into CATSSLAGNTIYF.

This clone was observed once. The V gene is TRBV2, the J gene TRBJ1-6; D unresolved. Germline CDR1 SNHLY, CDR2 FYNNEI. The CDR3 covers 14 residues. The V and J ends lost 3 bases and 6 bases respectively, with 9 bases between them. The CDR3 loop reads CASSEPGSNSPLHF. CDR3 coding DNA: TGTGCCAGCAGTGAGCCCGGTAGTAATTCACCCCTCCACTTT.

This sequence joins TRBV11-2 and TRBJ2-3; no clear D gene. CDR3 length: 15 amino acids. Per the germline V gene, CDR1 is SGHAT and CDR2 is FQNNGV. The V end was cut by 5 bases, the J end by 0 bases, with 12 bases between. CDR3 residues: CASSATVASTDTQYF. CDR3 bases: TGTGCCAGCAGCGCGACGGTAGCAAGCACAGATACGCAGTATTTT.

The chain uses TRBV4-1 and TRBJ2-1; 10 bases map to TRBD2. Trimming took 1 base from V and 10 from J; bases not matched to a gene: 10. From germline, CDR1 is MGHRA and CDR2 YSYEKL. This CDR3 comprises 16 residues. CDR3 region: CASSQVKAGGQGEQFF. DNA for the CDR3: TGCGCCAGCAGCCAAGTAAAAGCGGGGGGGCAGGGGGAGCAGTTCTTC.

This chain joins TRBV4-2 and TRBJ2-3; 7 nucleotides line up with TRBD2. The V gene's germline CDR1 is LGHNA and CDR2 YNFKEQ. After removal of 0 bases from V and 0 bases from J, the junction contained 3 bases not matched to a gene. The CDR3 spans 16 residues. The CDR3 protein is CASSQDRAGSTDTQYF. Here the CDR3 DNA reads TGTGCCAGCAGCCAAGATAGAGCGGGAAGCACAGATACGCAGTATTTT.

The V gene is TRBV14, the J gene TRBJ2-7, with D possibly TRBD1 on 6 matching bases. The CDR3 has 13 amino acids. Germline V gene sequence: CDR1 SGHDN, CDR2 FVKESK. Trimming left V 6 bases short and J 3 bases short, with 12 bases between. The CDR3 sequence: CASSFGQHYEQYF. The CDR3 DNA follows: TGTGCCAGCAGTTTCGGACAGCACTACGAGCAGTACTTC.